The 16 T cell receptor beta chains presented below share a single source sample, sequenced in a study of blood T cell repertoires in COVID-19. This table comes from immunoSEQ multiplex PCR, and its TCRdb copy is limited to in-frame clones, with some not included. The sample contains nearly 80,000 clones, around 83% of which appear only once. Material: peripheral blood. The receptors stem from a woman in her 70s with acute or convalescent COVID-19.

The chain uses TRBV5-6 and TRBJ1-5, with D possibly matching TRBD1 (5 bases). Germline values: CDR1 SGHDT, CDR2 YYEEEE. Between the trimmed V and J ends, which lost 4 bases and 3 bases, there was a span of 11 bases. The CDR3 sequence is 14 residues long. The CDR3 is CASSAPGVNQPQHF. CDR3 bases: TGTGCCAGCAGCGCACCGGGGGTCAATCAGCCCCAGCATTTT. Supplemented by reference TRBV5-6 and TRBJ1-5, the full variable domain reads DAGVTQSPTHLIKTRGQQVTLRCSPKSGHDTVSWYQQALGQGPQFIFQYYEEEERQRGNFPDRFSGHQFPNYSSELNVNALLLGDSALYLCASSAPGVNQPQHFGDGTRLSIL.

The chain is built from TRBV7-9 and TRBJ1-2, with D unclear. The CDR3 loop spans 14 amino acids. V was pared by 2 bases and J by 5 bases, with 12 bases between. CDR1 is SEHNR, CDR2 FQNEAQ, per germline (reference sequence). The DNA of the CDR3 is TGTGCCAGCAGCTTAAGTGGTGGCGGGTATGGCTACACCTTC. Amino acid sequence: CASSLSGGGYGYTF.

The V call is TRBV6-5, the J call TRBJ2-7; no definite D call. The germline V and J ends were trimmed by 2 bases and 2 bases, with 16 bases remaining between them. The length of the CDR3 is 16 residues. Germline lookup yields CDR1 MNHEY and CDR2 SVGAGI. In DNA, the CDR3 is TGTGCCAGCAGTTACACGTACCCAATTCGAGCCTACGAGCAGTACTTC. It specifies CASSYTYPIRAYEQYF.

The chain couples TRBV5-6 to TRBJ2-1; 8 positions match TRBD1. Germline trimming cut 2 bases from V and 5 bases from J; bases unmatched to any gene: 9. Germline lookup yields CDR1 SGHDT and CDR2 YYEEEE. This CDR3 is 16 amino acids long. The CDR3 DNA reads TGTGCCAGCAGCTTCTTTATCAGGGGGCCTAACAATGAGCAGTTCTTC. Its translation: CASSFFIRGPNNEQFF.

This sequence joins TRBV30 and TRBJ1-2; 8 bases align to TRBD1. The V gene end was trimmed by 4 bases and the J gene end by 5 bases; junction bases not matched to a gene: 6. CDR1 and CDR2 from the germline V gene are GTSNPN and SVGIG (reference sequence). This CDR3 comprises 13 residues. DNA of the CDR3: TGTGCCTGGACTGGACAGGGCCTGTATGGCTACACCTTC. It is translated as CAWTGQGLYGYTF.

As for this clone: A read error may produce the germline difference seen at one junction end. This chain joins TRBV3-1 (or the pseudogene TRBV3-2) and TRBJ1-4; TRBD1 matches at 11 bases. This CDR3 comprises 16 residues. Germline V gene sequence: CDR1 LGHDT, CDR2 YNNKEL (reference sequence). The chain's CDR3 is CASSRGTGGRNENLFF. CDR3 coding DNA: TGTGCCAGCAGCCGCGGGACAGGGGGGCGTAATGAAAACCTGTTTTTT.

The V and J genes are TRBV7-9 and TRBJ2-7, with 7 bases lining up with TRBD1. Germline V gene sequence: CDR1 SEHNR, CDR2 FQNEAQ (reference sequence). The junction had 7 bases not matched to a gene; V was cut back by 7 bases and J by 4 bases. The CDR3 contains 13 residues. DNA of the CDR3: TGTGCCAGCACCATATTACAGGGGTACGAGCAGTACTTC. Translation gives CASTILQGYEQYF.

In DNA form, the CDR3 reads TGTGCCTGGAGTGTACGGGACTCTGGGGGACATACGCAGTATTTT. This sequence encodes CAWSVRDSGGHTQYF. J is TRBJ2-3 and V is TRBV30; D may be TRBD2 (6 bases). The CDR3 runs to 15 residues. V lost 0 bases to trimming and J lost 7 bases, with 17 bases between them. The germline V gene has CDR1 GTSNPN and CDR2 SVGIG (reference sequence).

The chain combines TRBV4-2 with TRBJ2-7; possibly TRBD1 for D (6 bases). The CDR3 extends over 14 amino acids. Germline-derived CDR1 and CDR2 are LGHNA and YNFKEQ. V was cut by 4 bases and J by 3 bases, with 13 bases left in between. The CDR3 is CASSLGDTGYEQYF. The CDR3 DNA sequence: TGTGCCAGCAGCCTTGGGGACACGGGCTACGAGCAGTACTTC.

The chain combines TRBV29-1 with TRBJ2-1; TRBD2 aligns across 11 bases. V lost 4 bases and J lost 5; bases outside the gene matches: 4. Germline V gene lookup returns CDR1 SQVTM and CDR2 ANQGSEA. The CDR3 sequence is 14 residues long. The CDR3 DNA reads as TGCAGCGTTGTCGGACTAGCGGGCCACAATGAGCAGTTCTTC. Amino acids: CSVVGLAGHNEQFF.

The V gene is TRBV2, the J gene TRBJ2-3, with D maybe TRBD2 (6 bases). CDR3 length equals 15 residues. Germline lookup yields CDR1 SNHLY and CDR2 FYNNEI. The V end lost 3 bases, the J end lost 0 bases, and 10 bases lay between the germline ends. The CDR3 reads CASSDRGSSTDTQYF. Here the CDR3 DNA reads TGTGCCAGCAGTGATCGGGGGAGTAGCACAGATACGCAGTATTTT.

The genes are TRBV19 and TRBJ1-1; a possible D gene is TRBD1 (5 bases). The CDR3 covers 14 residues. Germline V lookup: CDR1 LNHDA, CDR2 SQIVND (reference sequence). Trimming took 2 bases from V and 6 from J, leaving 13 bases between them. CDR3 amino acids: CASSINGGVAEAFF. CDR3 nucleotides: TGTGCCAGTAGTATAAACGGGGGGGTCGCTGAAGCTTTCTTT. Filled out from reference TRBV19 and TRBJ1-1, the complete variable domain reads DGGITQSPKYLFRKEGQNVTLSCEQNLNHDAMYWYRQDPGQGLRLIYYSQIVNDFQKGDIAEGYSVSREKKESFPLTVTSAQKNPTAFYLCASSINGGVAEAFFGQGTRLTVV.

The chain couples TRBV20-1 to TRBJ1-5; 10 nucleotides agree with TRBD1. Germline V gene sequence: CDR1 DFQATT, CDR2 SNEGSKA (reference sequence). This CDR3 contains 15 residues. V was clipped by 3 bases and J by 9 bases; unmatched bases: 11. This chain's CDR3 is CSASEGQGFLGPQHF. The CDR3 coding sequence is TGCAGTGCTAGTGAGGGACAGGGGTTTCTCGGGCCCCAGCATTTT.

The V and J genes are TRBV11-2 and TRBJ1-2; the D gene is possibly TRBD1 (5 bases). Germline V gene data show CDR1 as SGHAT and CDR2 as FQNNGV. The CDR3 has 15 amino acids. V was clipped by 4 bases and J by 0 bases, with 12 bases between them. CDR3 DNA sequence: TGTGCCAGCAGCTACGCAGGGTTGTCTAACTATGGCTACACCTTC. The encoded protein is CASSYAGLSNYGYTF.

J is TRBJ1-6 and V is TRBV10-2; TRBD1 matches 8 bases. This CDR3 spans 17 amino acids. In germline, CDR1 is WSHSY, CDR2 SAAADI. V gave up 5 bases and J gave up 9 bases; unmatched junction bases: 15. CDR3 DNA sequence: TGCGCCAGCAGTCAAACCCAAAGGACAGGGTATGGTTCACCCCTCCACTTT. This translates into CASSQTQRTGYGSPLHF.

V is TRBV7-3 and J is TRBJ1-1, with D possibly TRBD1 on 5 matching bases. Per the germline V gene, CDR1 is SGHTA and CDR2 is FQGTGA. V was shortened by 5 bases and J by 0 bases, with 16 bases between the two germline ends. The CDR3 has 16 amino acids. Here the CDR3 reads CASSLGGGIMNTEAFF. The CDR3 nucleotides are TGTGCCAGCAGCCTGGGTGGGGGGATAATGAACACTGAAGCTTTCTTT.